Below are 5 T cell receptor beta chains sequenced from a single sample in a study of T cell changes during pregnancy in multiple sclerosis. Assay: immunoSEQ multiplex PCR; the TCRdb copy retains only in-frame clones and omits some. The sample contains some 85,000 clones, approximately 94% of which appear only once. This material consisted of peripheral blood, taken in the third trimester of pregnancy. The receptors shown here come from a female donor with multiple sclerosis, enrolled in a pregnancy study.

This CDR3 reads CASSPPGGRNQPQHF. CDR3 sequence (DNA): TGTGCCAGCAGCCCCCCGGGCGGGCGCAATCAGCCCCAGCATTTT. The rearrangement links TRBV2 to TRBJ1-5; D gene uncertain. The CDR3 runs to 15 residues. Trimming removed 6 bases from V and 2 bases from J, with 14 bases in between. In germline, CDR1 is SNHLY, CDR2 FYNNEI.

As DNA, the CDR3 is TGTGCCAGCACTCCGTCTATATATAATTCACCCCTCCACTTT. Protein product: CASTPSIYNSPLHF. The chain joins TRBV27 to TRBJ1-6; unclear D gene. In germline, CDR1 is MNHEY, CDR2 SMNVEV (reference sequence). The CDR3 runs to 14 residues. V lost 7 bases and J 4 bases, leaving 11 bases between the germline ends.

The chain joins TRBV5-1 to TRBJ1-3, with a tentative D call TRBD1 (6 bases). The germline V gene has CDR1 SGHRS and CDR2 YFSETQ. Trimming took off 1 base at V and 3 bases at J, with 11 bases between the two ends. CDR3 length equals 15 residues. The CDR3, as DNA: TGCGCCAGCAGCTTGCGGGGGGCCAGTGGAAACACCATATATTTT. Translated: CASSLRGASGNTIYF.

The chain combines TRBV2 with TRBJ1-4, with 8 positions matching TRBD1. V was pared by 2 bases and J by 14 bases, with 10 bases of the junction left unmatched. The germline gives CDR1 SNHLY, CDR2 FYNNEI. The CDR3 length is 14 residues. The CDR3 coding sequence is TGTGCCAGCAGTGAATGGGCAGGGGGCGATCGGCTGTTTTTT. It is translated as CASSEWAGGDRLFF.

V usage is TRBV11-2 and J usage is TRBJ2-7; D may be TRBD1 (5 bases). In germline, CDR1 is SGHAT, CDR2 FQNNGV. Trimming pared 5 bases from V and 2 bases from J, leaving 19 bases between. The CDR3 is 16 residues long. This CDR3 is CASSPRRQINPYEQYF. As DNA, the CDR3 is TGTGCCAGCAGCCCTCGTAGACAGATTAATCCCTACGAGCAGTACTTC.